This entry concerns a single TCR beta chain. Its antigen specificity is not known. Qualities for individual bases were not recorded, and no much larger clone is one base off. The sample comes from a study of shared clonotypes between healthy human individuals (dated by TCRdb to about 2020). Some background on the complete study: Three men and a couple of women, aged 18 to 49 years, made up the cohort. The study deeply sequenced blood TCR repertoires of about 5 healthy adults to estimate repertoire size and the extent of clonotype sharing between individuals. Different laboratories and diverse techniques were used to prepare libraries and sequence TCR repertoires, to increase sequencing depth and limit assay-specific biases. For each donor, CD4 naive and CD4 memory were each run on three plates, CD8 naive on two plates, and CD8 memory on one plate. Per donor, leukapheresis produced somewhere between about 0.94 and 9 billion PBMCs.

The CDR1 and CDR2 encoded by the germline V gene are MGHRA and YSYEKL. The CDR3, cysteine through phenylalanine, is 16 amino acids long. Only CDR3 DNA remains: 48 bases, in frame from the first base. V is cut by 3 bases and J by 1 base, and the space between the germline ends is 12 bases. TCR CDR3 regions were amplified from genomic DNA by multiplex PCR using the deep immunoSEQ assay. Genomic DNA extracted from each cell subset was distributed evenly over all wells of several immunoSEQ 96-well plates, and each plate served as one replicate. For sorted subsets, each replicate PCR was loaded with 200 ng genomic DNA, equivalent to 25,000 to 30,000 T cell genomes. Purified libraries were measured with a Qubit 3.0 fluorometer, size-checked on a Bioanalyzer 2100, and measured again with the KAPA Library Quantification kit. Each immunoSEQ 96-well plate was sequenced on its own single-read 150-cycle Illumina NextSeq 550 flow cell. Per the original workflow: Because the immunoSEQ output held only junctional sequences and lacked quality scores, the filtering could not match the filtering applied to full-length reads. To assign V/J genes and CDR3, sequences were annotated against IMGT germline references using PyIR, a Python wrapper for IgBLAST v1.9. Reads with weak V/J assignments (E-value above 1e-6), missing CDR3, stop codons, out-of-frame junctions, or ambiguous translated residues were removed. V3J clonotypes were defined by identical inferred V gene, J gene, and CDR3 amino acid sequence. To compute the percentage overlap between repertoires, the number of shared unique clonotypes was divided by the size of the smaller repertoire. Three approaches were used to assess repertoire richness: RTK rarefaction, the Chao1 estimator, and Recon v2.1 estimates of unobserved clonotypes. Generation probabilities for all TCRbeta clonotypes obtained by the gDNA method from a handful of donors were computed using OLGA. This immuneACCESS table, as held by TCRdb, lists in-frame sequences with V and J called but not all clones. Of the missing ones, under half trace to an unresolved V gene in checked studies; the others have no known cause. Clonal size and the V and J genes are those of that table, whereas D and trimming came from the DNA. The sample table records 1.5 million to 2.5 million clones; roughly 95% of these occur just once. The ten largest make up approximately 1% of the sample.

CD8 naive samples were obtained by positive selection for CCR7 among CD45RO-negative cells, yielding a CD45RA+CCR7+ population from which TemRA cells were excluded. Healthy HIV-negative adults with no recently reported acute infections or vaccinations were included as donors. Every donor was a Caucasian adult living in Nashville, Tennessee, USA. After blood collection by leukapheresis, PBMCs were isolated using Ficoll-Histopaque density gradient centrifugation and then cryopreserved in the vapor phase of liquid nitrogen. Analytical flow cytometry was used to check the purity and quantity of every magnetically sorted T cell population. Each sorted fraction had its genomic DNA isolated and then quantified by UV absorbance on a Nanodrop 2000c. Here is what the overall study found, with its caveats: Pairwise subsampling indicated that sequencing depth was expected to affect the degree of clonotype sharing among donors. Sampling was limited to blood, and TCR repertoires in tissue likely differ from TCR repertoires in blood. The genetic and exposure-history diversity represented was limited by the small number of donors. Rarefaction of sorted-subset datasets indicated incomplete sequencing despite the large sequencing depth. Larger estimated clonotype richness was generally found for naive subsets than for memory subsets. Sharing across a handful of donors was observed for about 5% of naive CD4, 3% to 4% of naive CD8, 2% to 2.5% of memory CD4, and around 0.4% of memory CD8 clonotypes. Higher generation probabilities were observed for clonotypes shared by all four sorted-subset donors than for non-shared clonotypes.

The chain employs TRBV4-1 and TRBJ2-2; the D call is tentative, TRBD1 or TRBD2, as each matches 5 bases. This clonotype was sampled from a man between 18 and 35 years old in good health. The sequenced material came from naive CD8+ T cells sorted from blood. Interpreted using the paper, the cell subset or site label stands for: CD45RA+CCR7+. The CDR3: CASSHRGTLNTGELFF. In nucleotide form, the sequence is TGCGCCAGCAGCCACCGAGGGACCCTGAACACCGGGGAGCTGTTTTTT.